This record looks at one T cell receptor (beta chain) sequence and its context. The sample originates from a study of CD8+ T cells in alopecia areata. The V end lost 5 bases, the J end lost 2 bases, and 9 bases lay between the germline ends. The length of the CDR3 is 13 residues. The V gene's germline CDR1 is MNHNS and CDR2 SASEGT. Following extraction, RNA underwent reverse transcription to cDNA, which served as the sequencing template. Sequencing was performed with immunoSEQ multiplex PCR; in TCRdb, only in-frame clones are kept and a portion is missing. The table has about 280,000 clones, 58% seen once. The treatment here: oral pan-JAK inhibitor, 5-10 mg twice daily.

The sample was CD4+ T cells sorted from blood, taken at week 24, from a patient treated with tofacitinib. This TCR derives from a human donor with alopecia areata. V usage is TRBV6-1 and J usage is TRBJ2-5; possible D gene TRBD1, 6 bases. The CDR3 here is CASSPTGQETQYF. The CDR3 DNA is TGTGCCAGCAGTCCCACAGGGCAAGAGACCCAGTACTTC.